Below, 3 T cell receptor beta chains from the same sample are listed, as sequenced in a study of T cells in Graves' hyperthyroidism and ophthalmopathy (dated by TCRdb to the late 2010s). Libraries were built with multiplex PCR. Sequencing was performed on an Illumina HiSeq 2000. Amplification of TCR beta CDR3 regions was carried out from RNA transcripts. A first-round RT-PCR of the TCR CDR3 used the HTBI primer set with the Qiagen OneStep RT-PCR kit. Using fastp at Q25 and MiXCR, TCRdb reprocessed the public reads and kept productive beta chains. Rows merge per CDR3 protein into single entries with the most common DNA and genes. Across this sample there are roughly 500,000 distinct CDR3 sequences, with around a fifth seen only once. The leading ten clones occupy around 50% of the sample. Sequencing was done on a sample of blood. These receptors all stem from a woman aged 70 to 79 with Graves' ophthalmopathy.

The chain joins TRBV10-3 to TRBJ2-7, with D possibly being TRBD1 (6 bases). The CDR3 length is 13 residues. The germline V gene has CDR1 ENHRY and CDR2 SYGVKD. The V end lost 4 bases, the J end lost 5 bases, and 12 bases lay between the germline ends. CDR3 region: CAISGAQGHEQYF. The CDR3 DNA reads TGTGCCATCAGTGGCGCACAGGGCCACGAGCAGTACTTC.

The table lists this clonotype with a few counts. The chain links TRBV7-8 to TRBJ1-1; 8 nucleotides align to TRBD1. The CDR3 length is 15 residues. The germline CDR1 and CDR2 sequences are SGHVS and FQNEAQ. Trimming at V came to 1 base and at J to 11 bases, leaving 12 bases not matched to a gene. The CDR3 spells CASSLGTADRAYAFF. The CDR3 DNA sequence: TGTGCCAGCAGCTTAGGGACCGCGGACAGGGCCTACGCTTTCTTT. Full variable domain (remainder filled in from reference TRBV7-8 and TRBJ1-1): GAGVSQSPRYKVAKRGQDVALRCDPISGHVSLFWYQQALGQGPEFLTYFQNEAQLDKSGLPSDRFFAERPEGSVSTLKIQRTQQEDSAVYLCASSLGTADRAYAFFGQGTRLTVV.

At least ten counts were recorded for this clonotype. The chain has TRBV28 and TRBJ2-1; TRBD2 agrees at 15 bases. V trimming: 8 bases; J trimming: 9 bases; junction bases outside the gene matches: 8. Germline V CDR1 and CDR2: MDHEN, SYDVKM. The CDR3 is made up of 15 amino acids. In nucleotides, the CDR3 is TGTGCCAGCGAACGGACTAGCGGGAGGGCTGGTGAGCAGTTCTTC. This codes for CASERTSGRAGEQFF.